Presented here are 22 T cell receptor beta chains from one specimen sequenced in a study of a mutant IDH1 vaccine in newly diagnosed glioma. No antigen has been identified for these receptors. Indicated time point: week 23, last vaccination. In every dose of vaccine, 300 ug of mutant IDH1 20-mer peptide was given alongside topical imiquimod. The data were produced by immunoSEQ multiplex PCR, yet TCRdb's version contains in-frame clones alone and is incomplete. The table includes roughly 60,000 clones, 80% detected once. The sample was PBMCs, taken from a glioma patient whose treatment included an IDH1 peptide vaccine. The receptors stem from a man between 40 and 49 years old with glioma.

V is TRBV27 and J is TRBJ1-6; D is undetermined. V was trimmed by 5 bases and J by 0 bases, leaving 5 bases between them. CDR1 MNHEY and CDR2 SMNVEV come from the germline V gene (reference sequence). The CDR3 covers 14 residues. CDR3 amino acids: CASSPSSYNSPLHF. The DNA for the CDR3 is TGTGCCAGCAGTCCGAGCTCCTATAATTCACCCCTCCACTTT.

V and J are TRBV14 and TRBJ2-5, with TRBD1 matching over 11 bases. The CDR3 covers 16 residues. Trimming at V came to 0 bases and at J to 2 bases, leaving 2 bases not matched to a gene. Germline CDR1 reads SGHDN; CDR2 reads FVKESK. Written as DNA, the CDR3 is TGTGCCAGCAGCCAAGAGGGGACAGGGGGGCAAGAGACCCAGTACTTC. Its protein is CASSQEGTGGQETQYF.

The chain couples TRBV9 to TRBJ2-3, with 9 positions matching TRBD2. This CDR3 spans 17 amino acids. Germline CDR1 reads SGDLS; CDR2 reads YYNGEE. V shed 0 bases, J shed 2 bases, and the junction held 7 bases outside the gene matches. The CDR3 sequence: CASSVGGLAGFTDTQYF. CDR3 sequence (DNA): TGTGCCAGCAGCGTAGGCGGCCTAGCGGGGTTCACAGATACGCAGTATTTT.

This chain uses TRBV2 with TRBJ2-2; a possible D gene is TRBD1 (5 bases). Deletions cut 4 bases from V and 6 bases from J, with 12 bases between. Looked up from germline, CDR1 is SNHLY and CDR2 is FYNNEI. CDR3 length equals 14 residues. CDR3 sequence reads: CASSAQGIAGELFF. As DNA, the CDR3 is TGTGCCAGCAGTGCGCAGGGAATTGCCGGGGAGCTGTTTTTT. Together with reference TRBV2 and TRBJ2-2, the CDR3 gives the full variable domain: EPEVTQTPSHQVTQMGQEVILRCVPISNHLYFYWYRQILGQKVEFLVSFYNNEISEKSEIFDDQFSVERPDGSNFTLKIRSTKLEDSAMYFCASSAQGIAGELFFGEGSRLTVL.

The rearrangement links TRBV30 to TRBJ1-2; D not certain. The germline CDR1 and CDR2 sequences are GTSNPN and SVGIG (reference sequence). CDR3 length: 15 residues. Trimming took off 2 bases at V and 5 bases at J, with 18 bases between the two ends. CDR3 DNA: TGTGCCTGGAGTACGTTCACCGGGCCTCCATATGGCTACACCTTC. Translation: CAWSTFTGPPYGYTF.

The rearrangement joins TRBV19 to TRBJ2-7; 11 bases line up with TRBD1. Germline trimming cut 5 bases from V and 4 bases from J; bases unmatched to any gene: 10. The CDR3 length is 16 residues. CDR1 is LNHDA, CDR2 SQIVND, per germline (reference sequence). The CDR3 bases are TGTGCCAGTAGTGTCCTCGGGACAGGGGGGTCGTACGAGCAGTACTTC. Translating it yields CASSVLGTGGSYEQYF.

The chain combines TRBV5-4 with TRBJ1-1; D gene uncertain. Per the germline V gene, CDR1 is SGHNT and CDR2 is YYREEE (reference sequence). The CDR3 extends over 14 amino acids. Trimming pared 5 bases from V and 4 bases from J, leaving 15 bases between. The CDR3 DNA is TGTGCCAGCAGACCGAGGGTGACGGGCACTGAAGCTTTCTTT. This sequence encodes CASRPRVTGTEAFF.

This clone was seen once. The rearrangement joins TRBV4-1 to TRBJ2-7; D gene uncertain. There are 13 residues in the CDR3. The germline CDR1 and CDR2 sequences are MGHRA and YSYEKL. Trimming left V 2 bases short and J 3 bases short, with 8 bases between. The CDR3 is CASSQTELYEQYF. In DNA form, the CDR3 reads TGCGCCAGCAGCCAAACAGAACTCTACGAGCAGTACTTC.

The table lists this clone with a few counts. This chain joins TRBV18 and TRBJ2-3; 13 positions match TRBD2. Germline CDR1 is KGHSH and CDR2 is LQKENI. V shed 3 bases and J 5 bases; nucleotides not matched to a gene: 5. There are 16 residues in the CDR3. The CDR3 loop reads CASSPGLAGSGDTQYF. The CDR3 DNA reads as TGTGCCAGCTCACCGGGACTAGCGGGGTCAGGAGATACGCAGTATTTT. The whole variable domain, remainder taken from reference TRBV18 and TRBJ2-3, is NAGVMQNPRHLVRRRGQEARLRCSPMKGHSHVYWYRQLPEEGLKFMVYLQKENIIDESGMPKERFSAEFPKEGPSILRIQQVVRGDSAAYFCASSPGLAGSGDTQYFGPGTRLTVL.

Regarding this clone: One junction end does not reproduce the germline sequence, and a read error may be involved. This chain links TRBV29-1 with TRBJ1-2, with 7 nucleotides matching TRBD1. CDR3 size: 15 residues. Germline V gene data show CDR1 as SQVTM and CDR2 as ANQGSEA. The CDR3 bases are TGCAGCGTCCTCGGGACAGAAGTATCTAACCATGGCTACACCTTC. Amino acid sequence: CSVLGTEVSNHGYTF.

The chain recombines TRBV4-1 with TRBJ2-1, with D maybe TRBD1 (5 bases). CDR1 is MGHRA, CDR2 YSYEKL, per germline. The CDR3 covers 14 residues. The germline V and J ends were trimmed by 1 base and 9 bases, with 13 bases remaining between them. CDR3 residues: CASSQVGGTGEQFF. The CDR3 bases are TGCGCCAGCAGCCAAGTTGGCGGTACAGGTGAGCAGTTCTTC.

V usage is TRBV30 and J usage is TRBJ1-6; 7 nucleotides agree with TRBD1. J lost 9 bases, V lost 7 bases, and 12 bases had no gene match. This CDR3 is built from 14 residues. Per germline, CDR1 GTSNPN and CDR2 SVGIG (reference sequence). This chain's CDR3 is CASSTGTAGSPLHF. The CDR3 coding sequence is TGTGCCTCCTCCACCGGGACAGCGGGTTCACCCCTCCACTTT.

In this sample, this clone turned up once. The chain uses TRBV7-9 and TRBJ2-2, with 14 positions matching TRBD2. The trim removed 6 bases at V and 10 bases at J, leaving 4 bases unmatched. This CDR3 is 14 amino acids long. Germline lookup yields CDR1 SEHNR and CDR2 FQNEAQ (reference sequence). The CDR3 DNA is TGTGCCAGCAGTTCGACTAGCGGGGGGGCGGAGCTGTTTTTT. Its translation is CASSSTSGGAELFF.

CDR3 in amino acids: CASSSYGVSTDTQYF. As DNA, the CDR3 is TGCGCCAGCAGCTCCTACGGCGTAAGCACAGATACGCAGTATTTT. The V call is TRBV5-1, the J call TRBJ2-3; D unclear. V dropped 3 bases and J dropped 0 bases, with 11 bases sitting between them. The CDR3 is 15 residues long. Germline V gene sequence: CDR1 SGHRS, CDR2 YFSETQ.

In nucleotides, the CDR3 is TGTGCCAGCTCACCAAGCAGGGGAGACACCTACGAGCAGTACTTC. This encodes CASSPSRGDTYEQYF. The rearrangement uses TRBV18 and TRBJ2-7; a weak D match, TRBD1 (6 bases). V lost 2 bases and J 2 bases, leaving 13 bases between the germline ends. The CDR3 loop spans 15 amino acids. Germline V CDR1 and CDR2: KGHSH, LQKENI.

This chain links TRBV2 with TRBJ1-2; TRBD1 matches at 8 bases. The CDR3 length is 15 residues. Per germline, CDR1 SNHLY and CDR2 FYNNEI. V was clipped by 2 bases and J by 2 bases; unmatched bases: 4. The CDR3: CASSEWQGANYGYTF. CDR3 bases: TGTGCCAGCAGTGAATGGCAGGGGGCAAACTATGGCTACACCTTC.

This sequence joins TRBV19 and TRBJ1-2; D gene unclear. The CDR3 length is 17 residues. Trimming left V 0 bases short and J 0 bases short, with 14 bases between. Germline values: CDR1 LNHDA, CDR2 SQIVND (reference sequence). The CDR3 loop reads CASSIEGSRWTNYGYTF. DNA for the CDR3: TGTGCCAGTAGTATAGAGGGTTCCCGATGGACTAACTATGGCTACACCTTC. Combining the CDR3 with reference TRBV19 and TRBJ1-2 gives the whole variable domain DGGITQSPKYLFRKEGQNVTLSCEQNLNHDAMYWYRQDPGQGLRLIYYSQIVNDFQKGDIAEGYSVSREKKESFPLTVTSAQKNPTAFYLCASSIEGSRWTNYGYTFGSGTRLTVV.

V gene TRBV19 combines with J gene TRBJ1-6; D may be TRBD1 (5 bases). The CDR3 totals 13 residues. The V end was cut by 7 bases, the J end by 7 bases, with 11 bases between. CDR1 and CDR2 (germline): LNHDA, SQIVND (reference sequence). The CDR3 reads CASIGWGNSPLHF. As DNA, the CDR3 is TGTGCCAGTATCGGGTGGGGGAATTCACCCCTCCACTTT.

V and J are TRBV19 and TRBJ2-5; TRBD2 matches 12 bases. CDR1 is LNHDA and CDR2 is SQIVND in the germline V gene (reference sequence). This CDR3 has 18 residues. With V trimmed by 6 bases and J by 1 base, 12 bases remained unmatched. The CDR3 sequence: CASSGRTGLAGLQETQYF. As DNA, the CDR3 is TGTGCCAGTAGCGGAAGGACCGGACTAGCGGGACTCCAAGAGACCCAGTACTTC.

V usage is TRBV19 and J usage is TRBJ1-6; 7 bases are shared with TRBD1. The V segment lost 5 bases and the J segment 7 bases; nucleotides outside the gene matches: 8. Germline V gene sequence: CDR1 LNHDA, CDR2 SQIVND (reference sequence). This CDR3 has 15 residues. The CDR3 loop reads CASSLGGAGNSPLHF. Here the CDR3 DNA reads TGTGCCAGTAGTTTAGGGGGCGCGGGAAATTCACCCCTCCACTTT. Full variable domain (outside the CDR3, taken from reference TRBV19 and TRBJ1-6): DGGITQSPKYLFRKEGQNVTLSCEQNLNHDAMYWYRQDPGQGLRLIYYSQIVNDFQKGDIAEGYSVSREKKESFPLTVTSAQKNPTAFYLCASSLGGAGNSPLHFGNGTRLTVT.

This rearrangement joins TRBV19 to TRBJ1-2; D gene unclear. The germline V gene has CDR1 LNHDA and CDR2 SQIVND (reference sequence). This CDR3 has 15 residues. V dropped 7 bases and J dropped 4 bases, with 19 bases sitting between them. As DNA, the CDR3 is TGTGCCAGTACTGACCGGGCGAAGCCTTCCTATGGCTACACCTTC. Protein: CASTDRAKPSYGYTF.

The chain couples TRBV12-5 to TRBJ2-5; tentative D call: TRBD1 (6 bases). This CDR3 has 15 amino acids. Germline CDR1 and CDR2: LGHNT and FRNRAP. The V end was cut by 4 bases, the J end by 0 bases, with 12 bases between. CDR3 in DNA: TGTGCTAGTGGTTCCGGGACACACAACCAAGAGACCCAGTACTTC. This codes for CASGSGTHNQETQYF.